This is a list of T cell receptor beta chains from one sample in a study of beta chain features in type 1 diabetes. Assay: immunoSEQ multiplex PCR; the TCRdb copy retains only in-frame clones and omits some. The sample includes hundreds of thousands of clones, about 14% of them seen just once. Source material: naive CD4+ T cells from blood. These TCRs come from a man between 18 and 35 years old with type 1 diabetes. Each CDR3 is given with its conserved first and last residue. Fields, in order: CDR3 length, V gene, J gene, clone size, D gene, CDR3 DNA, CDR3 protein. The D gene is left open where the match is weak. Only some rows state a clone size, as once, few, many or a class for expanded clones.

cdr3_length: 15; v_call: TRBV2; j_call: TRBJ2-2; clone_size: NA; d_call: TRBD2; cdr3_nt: TGTGCCAGCAGTCCTAGCGGGAGATTAACCGGGGAGCTGTTTTTT; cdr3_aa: CASSPSGRLTGELFF
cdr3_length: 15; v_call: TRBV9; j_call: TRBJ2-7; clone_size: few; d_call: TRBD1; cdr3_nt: TGTGCCAGCAGCGTCCGGGACAGTCTTTCCTACGAGCAGTACTTC; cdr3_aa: CASSVRDSLSYEQYF
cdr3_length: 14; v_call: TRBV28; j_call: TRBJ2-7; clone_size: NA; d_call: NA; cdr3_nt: TGTGCCAGCAGCCCGACCGGACACTCCTACGAGCAGTACTTC; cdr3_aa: CASSPTGHSYEQYF
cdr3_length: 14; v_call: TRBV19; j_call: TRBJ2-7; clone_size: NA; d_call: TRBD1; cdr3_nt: TGTGCCAGTACATCCACAGGGGCGGGCTACGAGCAGTACTTC; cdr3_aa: CASTSTGAGYEQYF
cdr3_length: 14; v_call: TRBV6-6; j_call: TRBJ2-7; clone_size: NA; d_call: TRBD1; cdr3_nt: TGTGCCAGCATCCGGGACAGGGCTTTCAACGAGCAGTACTTC; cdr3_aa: CASIRDRAFNEQYF
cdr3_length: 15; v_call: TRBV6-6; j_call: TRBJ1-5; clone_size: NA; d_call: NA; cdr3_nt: TGTGCCAGCAGTTACTCGAGAGGGAGCAATCAGCCCCAGCATTTT; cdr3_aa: CASSYSRGSNQPQHF
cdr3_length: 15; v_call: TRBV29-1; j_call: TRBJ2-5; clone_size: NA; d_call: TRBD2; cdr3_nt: TGCAGCGTTGAGGGAGCGGGGGGGTACCAAGAGACCCAGTACTTC; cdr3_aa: CSVEGAGGYQETQYF
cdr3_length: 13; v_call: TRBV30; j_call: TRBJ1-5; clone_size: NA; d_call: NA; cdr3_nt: TGTGCCTGGGGTTACAGTGAACATCAGCCCCAGCATTTT; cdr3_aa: CAWGYSEHQPQHF
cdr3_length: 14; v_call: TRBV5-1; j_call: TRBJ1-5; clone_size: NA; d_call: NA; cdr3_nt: TGCGCCAGCAGCTTGTATGGCTCTGATGAGCCCCAGCATTTT; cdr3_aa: CASSLYGSDEPQHF
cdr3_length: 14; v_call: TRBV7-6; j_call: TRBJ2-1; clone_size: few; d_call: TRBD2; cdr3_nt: TGTGCCAGCAGCTTAGGACTAGCGGGAAATGAGCAGTTCTTC; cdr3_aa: CASSLGLAGNEQFF
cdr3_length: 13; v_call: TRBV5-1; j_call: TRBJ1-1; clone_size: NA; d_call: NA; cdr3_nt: TGCGCCAGCAGCTTTGCGGAGAACACTGAAGCTTTCTTT; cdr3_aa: CASSFAENTEAFF
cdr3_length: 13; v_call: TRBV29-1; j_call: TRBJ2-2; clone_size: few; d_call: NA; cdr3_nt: TGCAGCGGTTCGACAGGCAACACCGGGGAGCTGTTTTTT; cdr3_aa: CSGSTGNTGELFF
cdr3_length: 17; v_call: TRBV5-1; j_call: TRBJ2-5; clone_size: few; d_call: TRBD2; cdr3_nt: TGCGCCAGCAGCTTGGCTCTAGCGGGAGGGATACAAGAGACCCAGTACTTC; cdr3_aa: CASSLALAGGIQETQYF
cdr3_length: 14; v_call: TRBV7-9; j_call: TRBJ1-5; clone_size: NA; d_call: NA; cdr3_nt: TGTGCCAGCACCTCCTCGGTTTTCAATCAGCCCCAGCATTTT; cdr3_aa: CASTSSVFNQPQHF
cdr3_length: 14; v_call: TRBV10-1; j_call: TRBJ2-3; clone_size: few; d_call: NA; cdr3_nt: TGCGCCAGCAGTGAAGGCAGTTCCACAGATACGCAGTATTTT; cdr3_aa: CASSEGSSTDTQYF
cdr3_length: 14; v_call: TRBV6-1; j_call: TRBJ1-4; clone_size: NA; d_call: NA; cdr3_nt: TGTGCCAGCAGCGATGGGAACATGGATACGAAACTGTTTTTT; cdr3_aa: CASSDGNMDTKLFF
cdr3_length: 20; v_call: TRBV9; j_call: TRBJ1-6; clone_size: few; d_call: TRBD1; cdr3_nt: TGTGCCAGCAGCGGCTGGACCGGGACAGGGTATTGGAGTGACAATTCACCCCTCCACTTT; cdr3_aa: CASSGWTGTGYWSDNSPLHF
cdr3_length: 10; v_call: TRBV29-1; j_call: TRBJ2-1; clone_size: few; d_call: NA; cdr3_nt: TGCAGCGTTGTATACTATGAGCAGTTCTTC; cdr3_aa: CSVVYYEQFF
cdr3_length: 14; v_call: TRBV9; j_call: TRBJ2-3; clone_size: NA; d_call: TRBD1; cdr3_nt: TGTGCCAGCACCCTAGGGGGCTGGACAGATACGCAGTATTTT; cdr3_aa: CASTLGGWTDTQYF
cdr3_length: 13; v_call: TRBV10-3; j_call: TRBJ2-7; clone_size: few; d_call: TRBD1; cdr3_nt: TGTGCCATCAGACGACAGGGCGTTTACGAGCAGTACTTC; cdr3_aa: CAIRRQGVYEQYF
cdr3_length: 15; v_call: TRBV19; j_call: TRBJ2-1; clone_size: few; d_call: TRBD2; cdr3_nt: TGTGCCAGTAGTACGGGACTATCACCCTACAATGAGCAGTTCTTC; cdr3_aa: CASSTGLSPYNEQFF
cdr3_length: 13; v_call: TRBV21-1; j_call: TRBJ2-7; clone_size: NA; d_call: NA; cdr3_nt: TGTGCCAGCACCCCGCCCCCGACACCTGAGCAGTACTTC; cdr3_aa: CASTPPPTPEQYF
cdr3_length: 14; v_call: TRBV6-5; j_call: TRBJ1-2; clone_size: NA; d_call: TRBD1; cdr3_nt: TGTGCCAGCAGTAACTCGGGACAGGGGAATGGCTACACCTTC; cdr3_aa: CASSNSGQGNGYTF
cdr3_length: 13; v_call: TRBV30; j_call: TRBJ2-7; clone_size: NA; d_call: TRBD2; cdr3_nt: TGTGCCTGGAGTGTAGCGGGACCCTACGAGCAGTACTTC; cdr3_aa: CAWSVAGPYEQYF
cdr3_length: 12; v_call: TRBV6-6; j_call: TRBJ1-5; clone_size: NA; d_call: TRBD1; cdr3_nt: TGTGCCAGCGGACAGGGGTATCAGCCCCAGCATTTT; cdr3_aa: CASGQGYQPQHF
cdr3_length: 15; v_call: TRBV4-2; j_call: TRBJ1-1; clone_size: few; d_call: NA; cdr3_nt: TGTGCCAGCAGCCCTGGGCATGGGGGGAACACTGAAGCTTTCTTT; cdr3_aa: CASSPGHGGNTEAFF
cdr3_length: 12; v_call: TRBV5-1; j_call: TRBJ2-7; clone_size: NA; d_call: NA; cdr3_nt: TGCGCCAGCAGCGTTACTAGAGACGAGCAGTACTTC; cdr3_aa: CASSVTRDEQYF
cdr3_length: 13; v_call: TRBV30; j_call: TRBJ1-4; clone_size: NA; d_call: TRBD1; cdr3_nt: TGTGCCTGGGCAGGGGGCTTTAATGAAAAACTGTTTTTT; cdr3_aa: CAWAGGFNEKLFF
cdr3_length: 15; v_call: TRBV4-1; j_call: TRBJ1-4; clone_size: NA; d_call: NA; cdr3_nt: TGCGCCAGCAGCCAAGGTCGGGTTTGGAATGAAAAACTGTTTTTT; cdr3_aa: CASSQGRVWNEKLFF
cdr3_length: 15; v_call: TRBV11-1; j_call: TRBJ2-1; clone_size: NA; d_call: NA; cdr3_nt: TGTGCCAGCAGCTCACGCCCGAGCTCCTACAATGAGCAGTTCTTC; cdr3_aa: CASSSRPSSYNEQFF
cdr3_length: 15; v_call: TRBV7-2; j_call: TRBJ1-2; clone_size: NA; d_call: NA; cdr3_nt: TGTGCCAGCAGCCCCCAACTCGAGGGGAACTATGGCTACACCTTC; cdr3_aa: CASSPQLEGNYGYTF
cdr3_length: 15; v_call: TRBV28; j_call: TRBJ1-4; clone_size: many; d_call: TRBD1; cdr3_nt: TGTGCCAGCAGTCCCTGGACAGGCGCTAATGAAAAACTGTTTTTT; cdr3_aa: CASSPWTGANEKLFF
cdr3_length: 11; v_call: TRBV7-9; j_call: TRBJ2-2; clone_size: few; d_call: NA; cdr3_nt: TGTGCCAGCAGCTCGGGCGGGGAGCTGTTTTTT; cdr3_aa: CASSSGGELFF
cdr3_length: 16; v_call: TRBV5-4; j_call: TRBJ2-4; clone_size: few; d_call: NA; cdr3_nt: TGTGCCAGCAGTTCCCCGGGGTCCCTAGCCAAAAACATTCAGTACTTC; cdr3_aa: CASSSPGSLAKNIQYF
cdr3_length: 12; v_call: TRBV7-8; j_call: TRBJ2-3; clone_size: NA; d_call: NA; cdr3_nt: TGTGCCAGCAGCCGCACTATGGATACGCAGTATTTT; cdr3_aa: CASSRTMDTQYF
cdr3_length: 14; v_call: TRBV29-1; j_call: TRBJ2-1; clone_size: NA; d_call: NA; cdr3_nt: TGCAGCGTTGGTGGGGCCTCCTCCTACAATGAGCAGTTCTTC; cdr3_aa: CSVGGASSYNEQFF
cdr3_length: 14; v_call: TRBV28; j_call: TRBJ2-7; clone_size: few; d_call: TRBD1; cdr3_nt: TGTGCCAGCAGCGGAGACAGGGTAGGCTACGAGCAGTACTTC; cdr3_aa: CASSGDRVGYEQYF
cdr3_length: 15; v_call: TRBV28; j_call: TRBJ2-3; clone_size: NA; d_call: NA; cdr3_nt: TGTGCCAGCAGTTTACAAGGGGGGCCTGGAGATACGCAGTATTTT; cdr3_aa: CASSLQGGPGDTQYF
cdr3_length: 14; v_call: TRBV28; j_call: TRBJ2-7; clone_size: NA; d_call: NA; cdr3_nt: TGTGCCAGCGGCTTGTCTGGCAGCTCCTACGAGCAGTACTTC; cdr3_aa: CASGLSGSSYEQYF
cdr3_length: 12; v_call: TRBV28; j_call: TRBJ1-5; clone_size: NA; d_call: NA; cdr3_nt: TGTGCCAGTTACGGGGGCAATCAGCCCCAGCATTTT; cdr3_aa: CASYGGNQPQHF
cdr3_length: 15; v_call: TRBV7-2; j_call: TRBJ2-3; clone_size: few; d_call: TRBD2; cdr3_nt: TGTGCCAGCAGCTTAGCGGGTAGCGGGAGAAGTACGCAGTATTTT; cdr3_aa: CASSLAGSGRSTQYF
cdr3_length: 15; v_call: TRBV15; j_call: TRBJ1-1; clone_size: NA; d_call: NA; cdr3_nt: TGTGCCACCAGCAGAGATAAGGGGTTGAACACTGAAGCTTTCTTT; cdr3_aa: CATSRDKGLNTEAFF
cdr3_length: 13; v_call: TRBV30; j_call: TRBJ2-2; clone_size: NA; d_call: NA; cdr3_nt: TGTGCCTGGAGTGTGCAGGGCGGCGGGGAGCTGTTTTTT; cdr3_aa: CAWSVQGGGELFF
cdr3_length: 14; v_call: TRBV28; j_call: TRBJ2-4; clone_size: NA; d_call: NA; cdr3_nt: TGTGCCAGCAGTTCTACCCGGGACGGAAACATTCAGTACTTC; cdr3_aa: CASSSTRDGNIQYF
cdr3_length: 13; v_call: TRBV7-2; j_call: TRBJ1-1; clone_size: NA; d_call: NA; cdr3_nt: TGTGCCAGCAGCACCCCAGGGGCGAAGGGAGCTTTCTTT; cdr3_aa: CASSTPGAKGAFF
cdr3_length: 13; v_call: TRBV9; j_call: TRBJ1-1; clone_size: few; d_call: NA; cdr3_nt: TGTGCCAGCAGCGTAGAAATGAACACTGAAGCTTTCTTT; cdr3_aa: CASSVEMNTEAFF
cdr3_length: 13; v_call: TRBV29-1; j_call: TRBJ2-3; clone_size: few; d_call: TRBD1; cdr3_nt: TGCAGCGGGTCCCGGGACAGGGTTGATACGCAGTATTTT; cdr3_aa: CSGSRDRVDTQYF
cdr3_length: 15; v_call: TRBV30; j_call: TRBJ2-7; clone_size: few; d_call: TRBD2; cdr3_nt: TGTGCCTGGAGTGTTGGTCTAGCGGGGGGCTACGAGCAGTACTTC; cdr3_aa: CAWSVGLAGGYEQYF
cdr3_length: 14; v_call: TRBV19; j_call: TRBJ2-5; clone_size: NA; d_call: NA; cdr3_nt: TGTGCCAGTAGTATACCGGGACAACACAAGACCCAGTACTTC; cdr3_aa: CASSIPGQHKTQYF
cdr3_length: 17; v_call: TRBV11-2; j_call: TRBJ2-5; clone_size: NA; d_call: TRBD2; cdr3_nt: TGTGCCAGCAGCCCCCTCGGACTAGCGGGGGGACAAGAGACCCAGTACTTC; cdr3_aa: CASSPLGLAGGQETQYF
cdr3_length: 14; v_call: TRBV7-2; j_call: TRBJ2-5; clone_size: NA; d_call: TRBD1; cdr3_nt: TGTGCCAGCAGCTCGACAGGGAATGCAGAGACCCAGTACTTC; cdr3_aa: CASSSTGNAETQYF
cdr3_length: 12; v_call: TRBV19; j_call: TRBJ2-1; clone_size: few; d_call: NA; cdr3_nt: TGTGCCAGTAGTCCAGGACTGGCTGAGCAGTTCTTC; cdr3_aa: CASSPGLAEQFF
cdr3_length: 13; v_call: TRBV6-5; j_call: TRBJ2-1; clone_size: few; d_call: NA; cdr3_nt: TGTGCCAGCCGCGGAGCAGGGCTTAATGAGCAGTTCTTC; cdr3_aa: CASRGAGLNEQFF
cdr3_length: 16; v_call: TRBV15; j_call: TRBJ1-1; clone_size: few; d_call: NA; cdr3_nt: TGTGCCACCAGCAGAGATGGCTCGGCGGGGAACACTGAAGCTTTCTTT; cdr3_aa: CATSRDGSAGNTEAFF
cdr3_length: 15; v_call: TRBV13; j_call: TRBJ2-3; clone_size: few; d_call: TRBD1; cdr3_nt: TGTGCCAGCAGCTTAGCCGGGACAGCAACAGATACGCAGTATTTT; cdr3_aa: CASSLAGTATDTQYF
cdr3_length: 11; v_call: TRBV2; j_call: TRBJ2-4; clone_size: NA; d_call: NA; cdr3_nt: TGTGCCAGCAACTCCCGGGACATTCAGTACTTC; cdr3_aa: CASNSRDIQYF
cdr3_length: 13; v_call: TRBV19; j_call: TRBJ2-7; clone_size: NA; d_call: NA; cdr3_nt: TGTGCCAGTAGTATGCTGGGTACAGGCGAGCAGTACTTC; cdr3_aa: CASSMLGTGEQYF
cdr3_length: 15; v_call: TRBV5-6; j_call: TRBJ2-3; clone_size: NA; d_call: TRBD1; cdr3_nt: TGTGCCAGCAGCTTTTACAGGGGGGGCACAGATACGCAGTATTTT; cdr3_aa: CASSFYRGGTDTQYF
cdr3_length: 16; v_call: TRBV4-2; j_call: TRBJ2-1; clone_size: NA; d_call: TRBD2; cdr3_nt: TGTGCCAGCAGCCAAGATGGCCTAGCGGGGGAGGATGAGCAGTTCTTC; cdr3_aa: CASSQDGLAGEDEQFF
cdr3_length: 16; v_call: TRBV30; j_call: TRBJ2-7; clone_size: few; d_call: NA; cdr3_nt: TGTGCCTGGAGTAATCTGGGGGCTCCCGGAGGGCCCGAGCAGTACTTC; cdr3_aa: CAWSNLGAPGGPEQYF